This TCR beta chain was sequenced in a study of regulatory T cells. The PCR used 52 TRBV and 13 TRBJ primers. The assay was immunoSEQ multiplex PCR, and TCRdb's table has in-frame clones only and misses some. Of approximately 5,400 clones listed, 70% to 85% are singletons. Germline V CDR1 and CDR2: MDHEN, SYDVKM. The CDR3 length is 15 residues. V trimming: 6 bases; J trimming: 3 bases; junction bases outside the gene matches: 6. Two CD3G-deficient patients had more severe autoimmunity; all had some. Patients aged 2 to 39 years had fewer naive T cells. Input material: CD8+ T cells sorted from blood. The chain uses TRBV28 and TRBJ2-3; TRBD2 matches at 10 bases. The sequence was obtained from a child younger than 18 with CD3G deficiency. The CDR3 sequence is CASSFGTSETDTQYF. Here the CDR3 DNA reads TGTGCCAGCAGCTTCGGGACTAGCGAAACAGATACGCAGTATTTT. Full variable domain (outside the CDR3, taken from reference TRBV28 and TRBJ2-3): DVKVTQSSRYLVKRTGEKVFLECVQDMDHENMFWYRQDPGLGLRLIYFSYDVKMKEKGDIPEGYSVSREKKERFSLILESASTNQTSMYLCASSFGTSETDTQYFGPGTRLTVL.